This T cell receptor (beta chain) was sequenced for a study of blood T cell repertoires in COVID-19. Study at large: Whether acute or convalescent, the COVID-19 samples came from the United States, Italy and Spain. PBMCs, B-cell-depleted T cells, or T cells were the source of the cDNA or gDNA that made up the material.

A single count supports this clone. The CDR3 is made up of 14 amino acids. Germline V lookup: CDR1 MDHEN, CDR2 SYDVKM. Trimming took off 5 bases at V and 0 bases at J, with 10 bases between the two ends. Authors' processing steps: Estimated nucleated cell counts came from reference gene primer amplification. Profiled with immunoSEQ multiplex PCR; TCRdb holds only in-frame clones, not every one. V, J and clone size derive from that table, while D and trimming were established from the DNA sequence. Altogether roughly 56,000 clones are present, approximately 92% being singletons, with the ten largest covering 4.6%.

The genes are TRBV28 and TRBJ1-2; D ambiguous. Input material: peripheral blood. This TCR was sampled from a man aged 50 to 59 with active COVID-19. The CDR3 protein is CASSRTGTNYGYTF. The DNA for the CDR3 is TGTGCCAGCAGTCGAACGGGGACTAACTATGGCTACACCTTC.